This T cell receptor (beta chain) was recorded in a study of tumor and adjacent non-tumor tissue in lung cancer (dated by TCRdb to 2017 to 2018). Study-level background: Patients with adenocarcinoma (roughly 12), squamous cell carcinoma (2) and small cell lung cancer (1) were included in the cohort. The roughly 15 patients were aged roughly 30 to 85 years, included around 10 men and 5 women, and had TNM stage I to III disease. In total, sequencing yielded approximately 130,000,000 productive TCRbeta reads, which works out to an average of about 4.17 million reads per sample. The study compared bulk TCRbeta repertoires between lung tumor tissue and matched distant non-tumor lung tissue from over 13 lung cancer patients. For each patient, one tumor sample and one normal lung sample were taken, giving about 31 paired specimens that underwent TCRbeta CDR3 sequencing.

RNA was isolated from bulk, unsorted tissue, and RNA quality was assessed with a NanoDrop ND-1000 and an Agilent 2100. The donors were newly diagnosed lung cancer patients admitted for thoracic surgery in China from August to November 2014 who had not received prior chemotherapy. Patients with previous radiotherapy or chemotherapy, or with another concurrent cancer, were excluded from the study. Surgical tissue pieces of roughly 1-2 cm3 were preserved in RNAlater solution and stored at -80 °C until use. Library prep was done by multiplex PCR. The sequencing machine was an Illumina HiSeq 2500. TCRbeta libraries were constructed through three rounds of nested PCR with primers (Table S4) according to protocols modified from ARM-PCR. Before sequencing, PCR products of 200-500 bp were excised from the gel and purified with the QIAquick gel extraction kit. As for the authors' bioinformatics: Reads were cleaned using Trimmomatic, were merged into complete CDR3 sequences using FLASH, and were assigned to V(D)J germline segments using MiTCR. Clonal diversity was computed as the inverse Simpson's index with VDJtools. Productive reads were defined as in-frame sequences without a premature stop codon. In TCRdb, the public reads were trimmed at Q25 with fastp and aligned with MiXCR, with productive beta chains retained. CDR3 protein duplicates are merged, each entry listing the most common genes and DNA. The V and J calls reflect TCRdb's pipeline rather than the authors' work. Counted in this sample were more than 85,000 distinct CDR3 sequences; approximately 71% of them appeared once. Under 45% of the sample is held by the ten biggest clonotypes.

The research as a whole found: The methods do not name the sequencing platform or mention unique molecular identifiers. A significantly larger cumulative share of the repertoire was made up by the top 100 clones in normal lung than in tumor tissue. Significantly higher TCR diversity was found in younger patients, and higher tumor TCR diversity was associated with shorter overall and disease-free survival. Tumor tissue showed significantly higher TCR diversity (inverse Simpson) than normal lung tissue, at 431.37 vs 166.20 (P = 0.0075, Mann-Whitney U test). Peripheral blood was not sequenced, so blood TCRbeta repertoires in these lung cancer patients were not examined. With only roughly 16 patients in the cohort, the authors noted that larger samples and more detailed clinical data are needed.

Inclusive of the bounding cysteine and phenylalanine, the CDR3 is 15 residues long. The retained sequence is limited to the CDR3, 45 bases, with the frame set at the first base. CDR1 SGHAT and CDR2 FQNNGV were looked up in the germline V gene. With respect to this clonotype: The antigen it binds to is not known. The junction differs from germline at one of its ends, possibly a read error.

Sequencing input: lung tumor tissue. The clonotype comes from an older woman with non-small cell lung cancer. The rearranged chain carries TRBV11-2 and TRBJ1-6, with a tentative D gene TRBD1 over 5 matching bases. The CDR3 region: CASRLAVGVNSPLYF. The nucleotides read TGTGCCAGCAGATTAGCCGTAGGGGTGAATTCACCCCTCTACTTT.